The following is a T cell receptor beta chain sequence with its context. Its antigen remains unidentified. The record has no base qualities; no much larger clone is one base away. This record belongs to a study of blood T cells in healthy people across ages (dated by TCRdb to the mid-2010s). For the study in its entirety: Template switching captured roughly one uniquely barcoded TCR beta cDNA molecule per two T cells in model experiments. The study measured age-related changes in TCR beta repertoire diversity using deep sequencing normalized with unique cDNA molecular identifiers. Donors were grouped into four age groups: young (average 16 years), middle-aged (39), aged (around 60) and long-lived (about 90). Two additional independent replicas of 1 million unique cDNA reads from the same blood draw were analyzed for two donors (one aged 18 to 30 and one aged 80 or older).

Libraries were made using 5' RACE. For sequencing, an Illumina HiSeq 2500 was employed. A second PCR of roughly 7 to 11 cycles was performed with a sample-barcoded 5' primer and a J-beta primer mix. A template-switch 5' adaptor carrying 12 random nucleotides introduced a unique molecular identifier onto each TCR beta cDNA molecule. Each sample yielded at least 3 million CDR3-containing paired-end reads. First-strand cDNA was synthesized from all RNA with the Mint cDNA synthesis kit, primed by a TRBC-specific oligonucleotide. Following uracil-DNA glycosylase treatment, a first 18-cycle PCR with universal primers M1SS and BC2_uni_R was performed on all cDNA. Under the source paper's analysis protocol: Normalization of each sample was performed by random selection of 1 million high-quality reads, each carrying a distinct molecular identifier. Reads with shared molecular identifiers were discarded instead of being binned into consensus sequences. MiTCR, set to a Q25 quality threshold and the strictest error-elimination algorithm, was used for CDR3 identification, clonotype clustering and error correction. A nonparametric unseen species model with Euler transformation was used to estimate lower-bound total TCR beta diversity. The raw public reads went through TCRdb reprocessing: fastp at Q25, MiXCR clone calling, in-frame beta chains kept. Merged by CDR3 protein, the rows form single entries marked with the most common genes and DNA. None of the V and J calls come from the authors' own analysis; TCRdb made them. This sample has some 940,000 distinct CDR3 sequences in its table, and roughly 29% of those were observed once. The ten largest clonotypes hold about 10% of the sample.

Ends trimmed: V by 4 bases, J by 3 bases; bases unmatched to a gene: 5. From a lookup of the germline V gene, CDR1 and CDR2 are SGHTA and FQGNSA. The CDR3 runs 16 amino acids, cysteine and phenylalanine included. Only the CDR3 DNA stays, 48 bases, in frame from base 1. The donors were some 36 Caucasian individuals from Russia, aged roughly 6 to 100 years, who were systemically healthy. Each donor gave ten milliliters of peripheral blood, drawn into EDTA-treated Vacutainer tubes. Ficoll-Paque density-gradient centrifugation was used to isolate PBMCs, with at least 6 million obtained per sample. Trizol reagent was used to extract total RNA from the PBMCs, yielding at least 6 micrograms per sample. Naive CD45RAhigh/CD27high T cell percentages were measured by flow cytometry on a PBMC aliquot from every donor. The full study reports these points: Compared with the aged group, the long-lived group had more naive CD4+ T cells, fewer expanded clones and increased TCR diversity, suggesting age selection. Observed TCR beta diversity per million T cells fell roughly linearly with age, and a significant reduction was already apparent by age about 36. The percentage of naive T cells measured by flow cytometry correlated strongly with observed TCR beta diversity. Total diversity estimates from one million sequenced T cells were considered lower bounds and underestimates. Since profiling was done on bulk unsorted PBMCs, naive and antigen-experienced compartments could not be conclusively compared. Because the CMV infection status of the donors was unknown, age-related changes in expanded clonotypes may potentially have been confounded.

This sample was also put to use in a study of T cells of mothers and their children. The second study also describes: Nine systemically healthy Caucasian individuals, comprising three mothers and their six children, were included as donors. cDNA synthesis used all of the extracted RNA, with 1.5 ug of RNA in each 15 ul reaction. In the second PCR, the M1S primer introduced both the sample barcodes and 2-4 random nucleotides. Each mother yielded over 8 million TCR beta CDR3 reads and each child 2.5 million to 3 million reads. Thymic selection similarly shapes TCR recombination output in related and unrelated pairs, with minor effect from inherited differences. Related mother-child pairs always showed normalized repertoire overlap that was slightly higher than in unrelated mother-child pairs, though the difference was never significant. With a sensitivity of roughly 93 clones per million clonotypes, no persistent microchimeric T cell clones were detected. To look for features that set related mother-child pairs apart from unrelated individuals, the researchers ran deep NGS to compare the TCR beta repertoires of mothers and children. The mean age was about 38 +/- 4 years for the mothers and approximately 11 +/- 4 years for the children. Libraries were sequenced on Illumina HiSeq 2000 with 100+100 nt paired-end reads after adapter ligation with NEBNext reagents. Mother and child libraries were prepared a month apart and sequenced in separate runs to prevent cross-contamination. Between about 500,000 and 2,300,000 distinct TCR beta clonotypes were identified per donor. Naive TCR beta clonotypes were estimated from low-frequency clonotypes matched to each donor's FACS-determined naive share, without sorting.

This TCR was sampled from a woman in her forties in good health. The V and J segments used are TRBV7-2 and TRBJ2-7, and 14 junctional nucleotides match TRBD2. Sequencing was done on a sample of blood. The encoded CDR3 is CASSSSGTSGGYEQYF. The DNA sequence is given as TGTGCCAGCAGCTCCTCCGGGACTAGCGGGGGCTACGAGCAGTACTTC.